This TCR beta chain was found in a study of blood T cell repertoires in COVID-19. Study-level background: Some COVID-19 samples were acute and others convalescent; all came from the United States, Italy and Spain. T cells, B-cell-depleted T cells, or PBMCs provided the cDNA or gDNA that served as material.

Authors' data handling: Amplification from reference gene primers served as the basis for estimated nucleated cell counts. The protocol was immunoSEQ multiplex PCR, while the TCRdb copy is restricted to in-frame clones and leaves out a portion. The V and J calls and clone size come from that table; D and trimming were worked out from the DNA. The sample lists some 180,000 clones, 80% occurring once. V was clipped by 7 bases and J by 0 bases, with 11 bases between them. The CDR3 has 14 amino acids. The germline gives CDR1 KGHDR, CDR2 SFDVKD. The material sequenced was peripheral blood. The TCR originated in a man aged 55 to 70 with acute or convalescent COVID-19. The chain combines TRBV24-1 with TRBJ1-1, with D possibly matching TRBD1 (6 bases). The DNA of the CDR3 is TGTGCCACCAGGGCGGGGGGCGTGAACACTGAAGCTTTCTTT. Its protein is CATRAGGVNTEAFF.